This is a list of T cell receptor beta chains from one sample in a study of blood T cell repertoires in COVID-19. Profiling relied on immunoSEQ multiplex PCR, and the TCRdb table lists in-frame clones only, not all of them. The table lists around 100,000 clones, 75% to 90% of them singletons, with about 5% in the top ten. Sequencing was carried out using peripheral blood. The receptors stem from a man aged 55 to 70 with COVID-19, enrolled during active disease. The CDR3 runs from the conserved cysteine through the conserved F or W. A D gene is named only where the DNA matches it firmly. Size is stated for part of the rows, as once, few or many counts, or as a class when the clone is expanded.

d_call	clone_size	v_call	j_call	cdr3_aa	cdr3_nt
-	-	TRBV28	TRBJ2-3	CASSLSGETDTQYF	TGTGCCAGCAGTTTGTCAGGGGAGACAGATACGCAGTATTTT
-	-	TRBV7-3	TRBJ2-2	CASSFSSAVRAGELFF	TGTGCCAGCAGCTTCAGTAGCGCCGTGAGGGCCGGGGAGCTGTTTTTT
-	few	TRBV23-1	TRBJ1-5	CASSQSGGAGNQPQHF	TGCGCCAGCAGTCAATCGGGAGGAGCGGGCAATCAGCCCCAGCATTTT
TRBD1	-	TRBV3-1/TRBV3-2	TRBJ1-2	CASRGQGYYGYTF	TGTGCCAGCCGTGGACAGGGGTACTATGGCTACACCTTC
-	few	TRBV11-2	TRBJ2-2	CASSSSGPGELFF	TGTGCCAGCAGCTCCAGCGGGCCCGGGGAGCTGTTTTTT
TRBD1	-	TRBV18	TRBJ2-3	CASSPYTGQGTDTQYF	TGTGCCAGCTCACCATATACGGGACAGGGGACAGATACGCAGTATTTT
-	-	TRBV4-1	TRBJ2-3	CASSQGELPKSDTQYF	TGCGCCAGCAGCCAAGGCGAACTGCCGAAATCAGATACGCAGTATTTT
-	-	TRBV6-2/TRBV6-3	TRBJ1-1	CASSSPPRGDAEAFF	TGTGCCAGCAGTTCGCCGCCCAGGGGAGACGCTGAAGCTTTCTTT
TRBD2	-	TRBV19	TRBJ2-1	CASSSFPGLAGASNEQFF	TGTGCCAGTAGTTCTTTCCCGGGACTAGCGGGAGCGTCGAATGAGCAGTTCTTC
-	few	TRBV6-2/TRBV6-3	TRBJ1-5	CASSPLGGDQPQHF	TGTGCCAGCAGTCCCCTGGGAGGCGATCAGCCCCAGCATTTT
TRBD1	-	TRBV4-1	TRBJ1-1	CASTPEGAKNTEAFF	TGCGCCAGCACCCCGGAGGGGGCGAAAAACACTGAAGCTTTCTTT
TRBD1	-	TRBV3-1/TRBV3-2	TRBJ1-4	CASSRNRGRVNEKLFF	TGTGCCAGCAGCCGGAACAGGGGGCGCGTTAATGAAAAACTGTTTTTT
-	-	TRBV19	TRBJ1-2	CASSMRADGYTF	TGTGCCAGTAGTATGCGGGCGGATGGCTACACCTTC
-	once	TRBV28	TRBJ1-2	CASSSHRVVGYTF	TGTGCCAGCAGTTCCCACAGGGTAGTTGGCTACACCTTC
-	-	TRBV9	TRBJ1-2	CASSVGNRDGYTF	TGTGCCAGCAGCGTAGGAAACCGAGATGGCTACACCTTC
-	-	TRBV7-2	TRBJ2-1	CASSTGTEGSSYNEQFF	TGTGCCAGCAGCACGGGGACTGAGGGGAGCTCCTACAATGAGCAGTTCTTC
TRBD1	-	TRBV28	TRBJ1-1	CASSLSQGAGDTEAFF	TGTGCCAGCAGTTTATCACAGGGGGCGGGGGACACTGAAGCTTTCTTT
TRBD2	-	TRBV7-9	TRBJ2-7	CASSFGTSGSLSSYEQYF	TGTGCCAGCAGCTTTGGGACTAGCGGGAGCCTTAGCTCCTACGAGCAGTACTTC
-	-	TRBV14	TRBJ1-2	CASSTGNYGYTF	TGTGCCAGCAGCACGGGTAACTATGGCTACACCTTC
-	-	TRBV7-3	TRBJ1-3	CASSLSPGGGNTIYF	TGTGCCAGCAGCTTAAGTCCCGGGGGTGGAAACACCATATATTTT
-	-	TRBV6-1	TRBJ2-4	CASRVQGTLAKNIQYF	TGTGCCAGCCGTGTCCAGGGCACATTAGCCAAAAACATTCAGTACTTC
-	-	TRBV9	TRBJ2-7	CASSVAAGALYEQYF	TGTGCCAGCAGCGTAGCGGCGGGCGCGCTCTACGAGCAGTACTTC
-	-	TRBV10-3	TRBJ1-5	CAISWGGKSNQPQHF	TGTGCCATCAGCTGGGGGGGGAAGAGCAATCAGCCCCAGCATTTT
TRBD1	-	TRBV19	TRBJ1-2	CASTDPTGDRDGYTF	TGTGCCAGTACCGACCCCACGGGGGACAGGGATGGCTACACCTTC
TRBD1	-	TRBV5-1	TRBJ1-1	CASSLTGGNTEAFF	TGCGCCAGCAGCTTGACAGGGGGGAACACTGAAGCTTTCTTT
-	once	TRBV13	TRBJ1-2	CASRVRWNYGYTF	TGTGCCAGCAGAGTGAGATGGAACTATGGCTACACCTTC
-	-	TRBV30	TRBJ2-1	CAWSHSWRVNNEQFF	TGTGCCTGGAGTCACTCCTGGCGGGTGAACAATGAGCAGTTCTTC
-	-	TRBV29-1	TRBJ2-2	CSVEEVGGNEVTGELFF	TGCAGCGTTGAAGAAGTTGGGGGGAATGAGGTCACCGGGGAGCTGTTTTTT
TRBD2	-	TRBV5-1	TRBJ2-7	CASSDREGSYEQYF	TGCGCCAGCAGCGACCGGGAGGGTTCCTACGAGCAGTACTTC
TRBD2	-	TRBV19	TRBJ2-3	CASSGGGAGDTQYF	TGTGCCAGTAGTGGGGGAGGGGCAGGAGATACGCAGTATTTT
-	-	TRBV7-3	TRBJ2-7	CASSLSASSEQYF	TGTGCCAGCAGCCTCTCGGCTAGTTCCGAGCAGTACTTC
-	-	TRBV10-1	TRBJ2-1	CASSPSTGAQYNEQFF	TGCGCCAGCAGCCCCTCGACAGGAGCCCAATACAATGAGCAGTTCTTC
TRBD2	-	TRBV28	TRBJ2-7	CAHAISGRFGEQYF	TGTGCCCACGCTATTAGCGGGAGGTTCGGGGAGCAGTACTTC
-	-	TRBV19	TRBJ1-2	CASSIFVGSDYGYTF	TGTGCCAGTAGTATATTCGTTGGGAGTGACTATGGCTACACCTTC
-	-	TRBV25-1	TRBJ2-1	CASPVVAEDNEQFF	TGTGCCAGCCCCGTGGTAGCGGAGGACAATGAGCAGTTCTTC
-	-	TRBV18	TRBJ2-1	CASSPRRGREVYNEQFF	TGTGCCAGCTCACCAAGGAGAGGGCGGGAAGTCTACAATGAGCAGTTCTTC
TRBD2	once	TRBV9	TRBJ2-1	CASSVVGRAVEQFF	TGTGCCAGCAGCGTAGTAGGGAGGGCGGTTGAGCAGTTCTTC
-	-	TRBV13	TRBJ2-5	CASSLRAGDRQETQYF	TGTGCCAGCAGCTTAAGGGCAGGGGACCGACAAGAGACCCAGTACTTC
-	-	TRBV24-1	TRBJ2-6	CATTSSGANVLTF	TGTGCCACCACCAGCTCTGGGGCCAACGTCCTGACTTTC
-	-	TRBV28	TRBJ2-1	CASSLSQLGSNEQFF	TGTGCCAGCAGTTTAAGTCAATTAGGGAGCAATGAGCAGTTCTTC
TRBD1	-	TRBV5-8	TRBJ2-3	CASRPNRGDTQYF	TGTGCCAGCAGGCCGAACAGGGGAGATACGCAGTATTTT
TRBD1	-	TRBV27	TRBJ1-5	CASSSLDRVGYQPQHF	TGTGCCAGCAGTTCCCTCGACAGGGTAGGGTATCAGCCCCAGCATTTT
-	few	TRBV2	TRBJ2-7	CASRVLTYEQYF	TGTGCCAGCAGGGTTCTAACTTACGAGCAGTACTTC
-	few	TRBV5-1	TRBJ1-1	CASSLPGAGDPEAFF	TGCGCCAGCAGCTTGCCAGGGGCCGGCGACCCTGAAGCTTTCTTT